This T cell receptor beta chain was sequenced during a study of blood T cell repertoires in COVID-19. For the study at large: PBMCs, B-cell-depleted T cells, or T cells provided the cDNA or gDNA that made up the material.

The CDR3 spans 16 residues. Unmatched junction bases numbered 4, after V lost 1 base and J lost 1 base. Germline V gene lookup returns CDR1 SEHNR and CDR2 FQNEAQ (reference sequence). Generated by immunoSEQ multiplex PCR, the TCRdb table keeps only in-frame clones and is missing some. The data contain roughly 190,000 clones, roughly four fifths of them singletons. This clone was counted a single time. Patients at the Seattle site were enrolled during active infection and followed longitudinally. The chain is built from TRBV7-9 and TRBJ1-2; 9 bases align to TRBD1. The receptor comes from a woman aged 40 to 50 with COVID-19, enrolled during active disease. The specimen sequenced was peripheral blood. The CDR3 DNA follows: TGTGCCAGCAGCTTAGGGGGACAGGGAATTAACTATGGCTACACCTTC. Its protein product is CASSLGGQGINYGYTF.